The 30 T cell receptor beta chains presented below share a single source sample, sequenced in a study of CD8+ T cells in alopecia areata. Sequencing templates came from extracted RNA that was reverse transcribed into cDNA. Data came from immunoSEQ multiplex PCR; TCRdb stores just in-frame clones and leaves some out. In the table there are approximately 210,000 clones, approximately 65% of which are singletons. The treatment: oral pan-JAK inhibitor, 5-10 mg twice daily. Sequenced material: CD4+ T cells sorted from blood, taken at approximately week 42, from a patient treated with tofacitinib. The receptor set was obtained from a human donor with alopecia areata.

As concerns this clone: This CDR3 is also generated by other DNA sequences in the sample. The chain uses TRBV4-1 and TRBJ2-5; D unclear. The length of the CDR3 is 15 residues. The V gene's germline CDR1 is MGHRA and CDR2 YSYEKL. The V and J ends lost 2 bases and 2 bases respectively, with 12 bases between them. DNA of the CDR3: TGCGCCAGCAGCCAACACAGAGGTGCACAAGAGACCCAGTACTTC. This codes for CASSQHRGAQETQYF.

The J gene is TRBJ2-5, the V gene TRBV11-2; D tentatively reads TRBD1 or TRBD2 (7 bases each). The CDR3 loop spans 15 amino acids. The V end was cut by 5 bases, the J end by 4 bases, with 17 bases between. Germline CDR1 is SGHAT and CDR2 is FQNNGV. Here the CDR3 reads CASSRRGGPRETQYF. CDR3 coding DNA: TGTGCCAGCAGCCGCAGGGGGGGGCCGAGAGAGACCCAGTACTTC.

This clone came up many times. The chain carries TRBV9 and TRBJ2-1; D unclear. Germline lookup yields CDR1 SGDLS and CDR2 YYNGEE. The ends were cut back, 0 bases at V and 5 bases at J, with 12 bases in the middle. The CDR3 runs 15 residues. CDR3 nucleotides: TGTGCCAGCAGCGTAGCGGCAGCAGCCAACAATGAGCAGTTCTTC. It translates to CASSVAAAANNEQFF. The full variable domain, its missing parts supplied by reference TRBV9 and TRBJ2-1, is DSGVTQTPKHLITATGQRVTLRCSPRSGDLSVYWYQQSLDQGLQFLIQYYNGEERAKGNILERFSAQQFPDLHSELNLSSLELGDSALYFCASSVAAAANNEQFFGPGTRLTVL.

The chain recombines TRBV7-2 with TRBJ2-2; D uncertain. The CDR3 length is 14 residues. The germline V gene has CDR1 SGHTA and CDR2 FQGNSA. V dropped 1 base and J dropped 13 bases, with 16 bases sitting between them. The CDR3 sequence: CASSLESGSYGLFF. CDR3 nucleotide sequence: TGTGCCAGCAGCTTAGAATCGGGCTCCTATGGGCTGTTTTTT.

The V gene is TRBV29-1, the J gene TRBJ2-3; D is unresolved. The CDR3 runs 14 residues. V shed 6 bases and J shed 4 bases, with 17 bases lying between them. Germline CDR1 SQVTM, CDR2 ANQGSEA. CDR3 sequence reads: CSVALGQMADTQYF. As DNA, the CDR3 is TGCAGCGTGGCTTTGGGCCAGATGGCAGATACGCAGTATTTT.

The chain carries TRBV4-3 and TRBJ1-2, with D uncertain. Trimming stripped 1 base from V and 4 bases from J, with 13 bases between. The CDR3 contains 15 residues. CDR1 LGHNA and CDR2 YSLEER come from the germline V gene. CDR3: CASSQAFDSGYGYTF. CDR3 coding DNA: TGCGCCAGCAGCCAAGCATTTGATAGCGGCTATGGCTACACCTTC.

The rearrangement joins TRBV25-1 to TRBJ1-2; no definite D call. Germline lookup yields CDR1 MGHDK and CDR2 SYGVNS. The CDR3 spans 11 residues. V dropped 6 bases and J dropped 6 bases, with 8 bases sitting between them. The CDR3, as DNA: TGTGCCAGCAGCCCGGGGAATGGCTACACCTTC. Protein sequence: CASSPGNGYTF.

On this clone itself: This specimen includes other DNA sequences encoding the same CDR3. The V and J genes are TRBV2 and TRBJ2-5; D might be TRBD1 (6 bases). In germline, CDR1 is SNHLY, CDR2 FYNNEI. CDR3 size: 13 residues. V lost 4 bases, J lost 0 bases, and 6 bases lay in between. The CDR3 DNA reads as TGTGCCAGCAGTGGGGGGCACCAAGAGACCCAGTACTTC. This encodes CASSGGHQETQYF.

This clone was found a few times. The CDR3 loop reads CASSLATGTEQYF. The DNA for the CDR3 is TGTGCCAGCAGCTTAGCGACAGGGACCGAGCAGTACTTC. The chain has TRBV7-8 and TRBJ2-7; TRBD1 agrees at 7 bases. Germline CDR1 reads SGHVS; CDR2 reads FQNEAQ. The V gene end was trimmed by 0 bases and the J gene end by 6 bases; junction bases not matched to a gene: 2. This CDR3 contains 13 residues. Supplemented by reference TRBV7-8 and TRBJ2-7, the full variable domain reads GAGVSQSPRYKVAKRGQDVALRCDPISGHVSLFWYQQALGQGPEFLTYFQNEAQLDKSGLPSDRFFAERPEGSVSTLKIQRTQQEDSAVYLCASSLATGTEQYFGPGTRLTVT.

The V gene is TRBV25-1, the J gene TRBJ2-3; D gene uncertain. V was cut by 3 bases and J by 0 bases, with 7 bases left in between. CDR1 and CDR2 (germline): MGHDK, SYGVNS. The CDR3 consists of 14 residues. The CDR3 DNA reads as TGTGCCAGCAGTGACCTGAAGAGCACAGATACGCAGTATTTT. This sequence encodes CASSDLKSTDTQYF.

The V gene is TRBV11-2, the J gene TRBJ2-7; D possibly uses TRBD1 or TRBD2 (5 bases each). Between the trimmed V and J ends, which lost 4 bases and 0 bases, there was a span of 19 bases. This CDR3 is built from 17 residues. In germline, CDR1 is SGHAT, CDR2 FQNNGV. The CDR3 loop reads CASSSNSGTVSSYEQYF. CDR3 bases: TGTGCCAGCAGCTCAAATTCCGGGACGGTTAGCTCCTACGAGCAGTACTTC.

V and J are TRBV25-1 and TRBJ1-4; D not resolved. V shed 3 bases and J shed 8 bases, with 10 bases lying between them. Germline CDR1 is MGHDK and CDR2 is SYGVNS. This CDR3 has 13 residues. CDR3 nucleotide sequence: TGTGCCAGCAGTGATTCCGGTTTCGAAAAACTGTTTTTT. This translates into CASSDSGFEKLFF.

The chain is built from TRBV9 and TRBJ1-2; tentative D call: TRBD1 (5 bases). Trimming shortened V by 1 base and J by 4 bases, and 11 bases separated the two germline ends. This CDR3 is 14 amino acids long. The germline gives CDR1 SGDLS, CDR2 YYNGEE. The CDR3 protein is CASSVLTEPYGYTF. The CDR3, as DNA: TGTGCCAGCAGCGTACTGACAGAGCCCTATGGCTACACCTTC.

This clone appeared a few times. The rearrangement links TRBV6-6 to TRBJ2-3; 10 bases fit TRBD1. Losses at the gene ends were 6 bases for V and 1 base for J; bases not matched to a gene: 4. The CDR3 runs 15 residues. CDR1 and CDR2 (germline): MNHNY, SVGAGI (reference sequence). The CDR3 here is CASSWGTGGTDTQYF. CDR3 in DNA: TGTGCCAGCAGCTGGGGGACAGGGGGCACAGATACGCAGTATTTT.

The chain joins TRBV2 to TRBJ2-1; 7 bases agree with TRBD1. The CDR3 spans 12 residues. V was clipped by 8 bases and J by 6 bases; unmatched bases: 4. The germline gives CDR1 SNHLY, CDR2 FYNNEI. The CDR3 region is CASRTGGNEQFF. The CDR3 DNA reads TGTGCCAGCCGGACAGGTGGCAATGAGCAGTTCTTC.

This chain connects TRBV11-2 to TRBJ2-5; 8 positions agree with TRBD2. The CDR3 covers 14 residues. Germline V gives CDR1 SGHAT, CDR2 FQNNGV. V lost 1 base, J lost 5 bases, and 3 bases stayed unmatched. The CDR3 region has the DNA TGTGCCAGCAGCTTAGTCGGACTAGCCGAGACCCAGTACTTC. It yields the protein CASSLVGLAETQYF.

This clone was found a few times. This chain joins TRBV18 and TRBJ1-2; D is uncertain. Germline loops: CDR1 KGHSH, CDR2 LQKENI. CDR3 length: 15 residues. The V end lost 2 bases, the J end lost 0 bases, and 10 bases lay between the germline ends. The DNA for the CDR3 is TGTGCCAGCTCACCAGAGGGCCCAGCTAACTATGGCTACACCTTC. Amino acids: CASSPEGPANYGYTF.

V gene TRBV11-2 combines with J gene TRBJ2-7; D is unclear. The CDR3 has 15 residues. Germline V gives CDR1 SGHAT, CDR2 FQNNGV. Trimming took off 0 bases at V and 0 bases at J, with 9 bases between the two ends. In nucleotides, the CDR3 is TGTGCCAGCAGCTTAGAATCAGGCGTCTCCTACGAGCAGTACTTC. Its translation is CASSLESGVSYEQYF.

This chain uses TRBV7-2 with TRBJ1-4, with D unclear. Germline-derived CDR1 and CDR2 are SGHTA and FQGNSA. The CDR3 covers 13 residues. The V and J ends lost 0 bases and 8 bases respectively, with 7 bases between them. The CDR3 DNA sequence: TGTGCCAGCAGCTTAGCGGTGGGGGAAAAACTGTTTTTT. It specifies CASSLAVGEKLFF.

This clone has just a few counts. The chain recombines TRBV30 with TRBJ2-5; 7 bases line up with TRBD1. J gave up 0 bases and V 1 base, and 11 bases lay outside the gene matches. CDR3 length equals 17 residues. Germline V gives CDR1 GTSNPN, CDR2 SVGIG (reference sequence). The CDR3 sequence: CAWSGKPGQQYQETQYF. DNA for the CDR3: TGTGCCTGGAGTGGAAAACCGGGACAGCAGTACCAAGAGACCCAGTACTTC.

The gene calls are TRBV7-8 and TRBJ1-4, with D possibly matching TRBD1 (5 bases). From germline, CDR1 is SGHVS and CDR2 FQNEAQ. The V end was cut by 8 bases, the J end by 5 bases, with 18 bases between. This CDR3 has 15 amino acids. The CDR3 DNA sequence: TGTGCCAGCGCGTTGGGGGGACGGGGGAATGAAAAACTGTTTTTT. Translating gives CASALGGRGNEKLFF.

J is TRBJ2-3 and V is TRBV18; the D gene is possibly TRBD1 (5 bases). The germline CDR1 and CDR2 sequences are KGHSH and LQKENI. The germline V and J ends were trimmed by 2 bases and 2 bases, with 17 bases remaining between them. The CDR3 loop spans 17 amino acids. In DNA form, the CDR3 reads TGTGCCAGCTCACCAGGAAAGGGGTCCATATTCACAGATACGCAGTATTTT. This encodes CASSPGKGSIFTDTQYF.

This clone was seen only a few times. The V call is TRBV5-6, the J call TRBJ2-7; 10 bases line up with TRBD1. CDR3 length equals 14 residues. J was trimmed by 6 bases and V by 2 bases; bases with no gene match: 5. The germline V gene encodes CDR1 SGHDT and CDR2 YYEEEE. The CDR3 here is CASSFLTGGGEQYF. The CDR3, as DNA: TGTGCCAGCAGCTTCCTGACAGGGGGCGGCGAGCAGTACTTC.

This clone was counted between two and nine times. The same CDR3 can be traced to other DNA sequences in this sample. The J gene is TRBJ1-2, the V gene TRBV29-1, with 8 bases fitting TRBD1. This CDR3 is 12 amino acids long. Germline V gives CDR1 SQVTM, CDR2 ANQGSEA. Losses at the gene ends were 4 bases for V and 2 bases for J; bases not matched to a gene: 0. The CDR3 DNA reads as TGCAGCGTTGGACAGGGGAACTATGGCTACACCTTC. Its protein product is CSVGQGNYGYTF. Full variable domain (missing parts from reference TRBV29-1 and TRBJ1-2): SAVISQKPSRDICQRGTSLTIQCQVDSQVTMMFWYRQQPGQSLTLIATANQGSEATYESGFVIDKFPISRPNLTFSTLTVSNMSPEDSSIYLCSVGQGNYGYTFGSGTRLTVV.

Notes on this clone: This CDR3 is also generated by other DNA sequences in the sample. The rearrangement links TRBV6-6 to TRBJ2-3; D unresolved. CDR1 is MNHNY and CDR2 is SVGAGI in the germline V gene (reference sequence). Trimming removed 2 bases from V and 6 bases from J, with 3 bases in between. CDR3 length: 11 residues. For the CDR3, the DNA is TGTGCCAGCAGTTACGGGGATACGCAGTATTTT. Translated: CASSYGDTQYF.

The sample holds a few counts of this clone. This chain joins TRBV30 and TRBJ1-2, with D uncertain. Germline CDR1 and CDR2: GTSNPN and SVGIG (reference sequence). The CDR3 spans 14 residues. V dropped 7 bases and J dropped 1 base, with 16 bases sitting between them. CDR3 sequence (DNA): TGTGCCTCCCCCGTCGAGGTGAATAACTATGGCTACACCTTC. Translation: CASPVEVNNYGYTF.

This clone was observed once. The chain couples TRBV25-1 to TRBJ1-2, with 7 positions matching TRBD1. V lost 6 bases, J lost 4 bases, and 11 bases stayed unmatched. There are 15 residues in the CDR3. CDR1 is MGHDK, CDR2 SYGVNS, per germline. The CDR3 coding sequence is TGTGCCAGCAGAGACGACCGACAGGGTACCTATGGCTACACCTTC. Its protein is CASRDDRQGTYGYTF.

The V and J genes are TRBV29-1 and TRBJ1-6; D gene unclear. The germline CDR1 and CDR2 sequences are SQVTM and ANQGSEA. Trimming took off 2 bases at V and 15 bases at J, with 20 bases between the two ends. The CDR3 totals 14 residues. CDR3 sequence (DNA): TGCAGCGTTGAATTGTACCCAGATCCGGGAGTCCTCCACTTT. The encoded protein is CSVELYPDPGVLHF.

There are a few counts of this clone. The chain is built from TRBV29-1 and TRBJ2-5; D possibly corresponds to TRBD1 (5 bases). The CDR3 covers 11 residues. In germline, CDR1 is SQVTM, CDR2 ANQGSEA. The V end lost 5 bases, the J end lost 4 bases, and 8 bases lay between the germline ends. CDR3 sequence reads: CSVTDRETQYF. CDR3 bases: TGCAGCGTTACCGACAGAGAGACCCAGTACTTC.

CDR3 in DNA: TGTGCCTGGAGCACAGGGCTGGGGACCCAGTACTTC. Translating it yields CAWSTGLGTQYF. The rearrangement uses TRBV30 and TRBJ2-5; possibly TRBD1 for D (6 bases). The V end was cut by 3 bases, the J end by 7 bases, with 12 bases between. Per germline, CDR1 GTSNPN and CDR2 SVGIG (reference sequence). CDR3 length: 12 residues. The whole variable domain, filled in from reference TRBV30 and TRBJ2-5, reads SQTIHQWPATLVQPVGSPLSLECTVEGTSNPNLYWYRQAAGRGLQLLFYSVGIGQISSEVPQNLSASRPQDRQFILSSKKLLLSDSGFYLCAWSTGLGTQYFGPGTRLLVL.